This TCR beta chain was documented in a study of lymphopenia after photon versus proton radiotherapy. The germline CDR1 and CDR2 sequences are SGHAT and FQNNGV. The V gene lost 4 bases and the J gene lost 1 base, with 22 bases spanning the gap. The CDR3 is 18 residues long. Sequencing used immunoSEQ multiplex PCR; TCRdb keeps in-frame clones, though not all of them. The sample includes 40,000 or so clones, 80% to 95% of them seen just once. The chain is built from TRBV11-2 and TRBJ1-1; TRBD1 is a possible D gene (6 bases). This receptor was taken from a man aged 55 to 69 with cholangiocarcinoma. The sequences come from peripheral blood, collected from a patient treated with photon-based radiotherapy. This CDR3 is CASSYRVPGATWNTEAFF. The CDR3 DNA sequence: TGTGCCAGCAGCTACAGGGTACCCGGGGCAACGTGGAACACTGAAGCTTTCTTT.